These 25 T cell receptor beta chains originate from one sample sequenced in a study of read filtering for tumor transcriptome and immune sequencing (dated by TCRdb to the early 2020s). Sequenced using an Illumina HiSeq 4000. TCR libraries were built from approximately 0.4 ug RNA with the Immunoverse kit, using molecular barcoded adaptors covering alpha/delta and beta/gamma chains. TCRdb reanalyzed the raw reads on its own, using fastp at Q25 for trimming and MiXCR for clone calling, and kept in-frame beta chains. All rows with the same CDR3 protein become a single entry with the most common DNA and genes. The sample data list fewer than 50,000 distinct CDR3 sequences, and roughly 13% of these were observed just once. The ten largest clones capture over 25% of the sample. Input material: a population of CD138-negative cells sorted from bone marrow. The sample's cell subset or site label, in plain terms: bone marrow mononuclear cells depleted of CD138+ plasma/myeloma cells by negative magnetic selection. These receptors originate from a donor at least 40 years old with multiple myeloma.

This clonotype was counted only a few times. The chain joins TRBV7-2 to TRBJ2-2; 8 bases map to TRBD1. The CDR3 sequence is 16 residues long. Germline V CDR1 and CDR2: SGHTA, FQGNSA. V lost 6 bases to trimming and J lost 0 bases; unmatched junction nucleotides: 6. CDR3 residues: CASRPRDRTNTGELFF. The DNA for the CDR3 is TGTGCCAGCAGACCAAGGGACAGGACGAACACCGGGGAGCTGTTTTTT.

This clonotype was counted many times. V gene TRBV12-3 or TRBV12-4 combines with J gene TRBJ2-1, with D hard to call. Trimming left V 8 bases short and J 7 bases short, with 18 bases between. This CDR3 comprises 14 residues. CDR3 region: CASAWAGPVNEQFF. DNA for the CDR3: TGTGCCAGCGCCTGGGCAGGTCCAGTTAATGAGCAGTTCTTC.

Comment on this clonotype: A junction end diverges from the germline sequence, so it may reflect a read error. The rearrangement uses TRBV28 and TRBJ2-1; maybe TRBD2 (6 bases). This CDR3 is built from 18 residues. The germline CDR1 and CDR2 sequences are MDHEN and SYDVKM. The CDR3 here is CASSTTFLASGSYNERFF. As DNA, the CDR3 is TGTGCCAGCAGTACCACATTTCTAGCGAGCGGCTCCTACAATGAGCGGTTCTTC.

Points on this clonotype: A single base separates this from a much larger clone, so it may be a read error. The conserved phenylalanine or tryptophan is not found at the CDR3 terminus, so this likely reflects a read error. The chain uses TRBV4-3 and TRBJ2-5, with unresolved D. V lost 0 bases and J lost 4, with 9 bases in between. This CDR3 comprises 14 residues. Germline loops: CDR1 LGHNA, CDR2 YSLEER. CDR3 residues: CASSQDRLRETQYL. In DNA form, the CDR3 reads TGCGCCAGCAGCCAAGATCGCCTAAGAGAGACCCAGTACCTC.

The chain employs TRBV9 and TRBJ2-5, with D possibly called TRBD1 or TRBD2 (6 bases each). V was pared by 2 bases and J by 5 bases, with 19 bases between. Germline CDR1 reads SGDLS; CDR2 reads YYNGEE. The CDR3 runs to 16 residues. The CDR3 here is CASSVSGGAEEETQYF. CDR3 in DNA: TGTGCCAGCAGCGTTTCCGGGGGCGCAGAGGAGGAGACCCAGTACTTC.

This clonotype came up many times. The chain employs TRBV12-3 or TRBV12-4 and TRBJ2-1; tentative D call: TRBD2 (5 bases). With 5 bases removed from V and 8 bases from J, the gap between germline ends came to 19 bases. CDR3 length equals 15 residues. The CDR3 here is CASSPSGGSAHEQFF. The CDR3, as DNA: TGTGCCAGCAGTCCCTCAGGCGGTAGCGCCCATGAGCAGTTCTTC.

This clonotype showed up many times. J is TRBJ2-3 and V is TRBV7-9, with 8 nucleotides matching TRBD1. CDR3 size: 17 residues. The junction had 10 bases not matched to a gene; V was cut back by 4 bases and J by 1 base. Germline V CDR1 and CDR2: SEHNR, FQNEAQ (reference sequence). In DNA, the CDR3 is TGTGCCAGCAGCTCAAAAATCACAGGGGGACGCACAGATACGCAGTATTTT. Amino acids: CASSSKITGGRTDTQYF. Full variable domain (outside the CDR3, taken from reference TRBV7-9 and TRBJ2-3): DTGVSQNPRHKITKRGQNVTFRCDPISEHNRLYWYRQTLGQGPEFLTYFQNEAQLEKSRLLSDRFSAERPKGSFSTLEIQRTEQGDSAMYLCASSSKITGGRTDTQYFGPGTRLTVL.

This clonotype was observed many times. The chain uses TRBV7-2 and TRBJ2-7, with D perhaps TRBD2 (6 bases). Per germline, CDR1 SGHTA and CDR2 FQGNSA. The CDR3 has 17 residues. V was trimmed by 4 bases and J by 0 bases, leaving 19 bases between them. CDR3 residues: CASSSSPGTPRSYEQYF. CDR3 DNA sequence: TGTGCCAGCAGCTCAAGTCCCGGGACTCCGCGCTCCTACGAGCAGTACTTC.

This clonotype was observed at least ten times. J is TRBJ1-1 and V is TRBV7-2; D is possibly TRBD1 (5 bases). From germline, CDR1 is SGHTA and CDR2 FQGNSA. Trimming took 4 bases from V and 7 from J, leaving 13 bases between them. The CDR3 has 13 amino acids. Here the CDR3 reads CASSSRDRNEAFF. The CDR3 DNA reads TGTGCCAGCAGCTCCCGGGACCGTAATGAAGCTTTCTTT.

Many counts were recorded for this clonotype. The chain couples TRBV10-3 to TRBJ1-4; D remains unclear. Per germline, CDR1 ENHRY and CDR2 SYGVKD. V dropped 6 bases and J dropped 9 bases, with 14 bases sitting between them. There are 13 residues in the CDR3. The CDR3 DNA follows: TGTGCCATCAGCCCGGGCGGACCCCAAAAACTGTTTTTT. Its translation: CAISPGGPQKLFF.

Many counts were recorded for this clonotype. The chain carries TRBV7-2 and TRBJ1-1; weak D call: TRBD1 (5 bases). CDR3 length: 16 residues. V dropped 3 bases and J dropped 1 base, with 15 bases sitting between them. CDR1 and CDR2 (germline): SGHTA, FQGNSA. The CDR3 region is CASSFKAGTANTEAFF. The CDR3 region has the DNA TGTGCCAGCAGCTTTAAAGCCGGGACGGCGAACACTGAAGCTTTCTTT.

This clonotype was picked up many times. The rearrangement uses TRBV5-1 and TRBJ2-3; 8 bases are shared with TRBD1. The V and J ends lost 0 bases and 0 bases, in that order; junction bases with no gene match: 3. The CDR3 runs to 16 residues. CDR1 is SGHRS, CDR2 YFSETQ, per germline. In DNA form, the CDR3 reads TGCGCCAGCAGCTTGGTTAGGACAGGGAGCACAGATACGCAGTATTTT. This sequence encodes CASSLVRTGSTDTQYF.

The sample holds many counts of this clonotype. The conserved closing phenylalanine or tryptophan is absent in this CDR3, likely reflecting a read error. The chain carries TRBV20-1 and TRBJ2-7; 14 bases agree with TRBD2. Germline V gene sequence: CDR1 DFQATT, CDR2 SNEGSKA (reference sequence). V shed 0 bases, J shed 7 bases, and the junction held 14 bases outside the gene matches. This CDR3 has 18 amino acids. The CDR3 coding sequence is TGCAGTGCTAGAGATCCCGGACTAGCGGGAGGCTTTCCGGAAGAGCAGTACCTC. Its protein product is CSARDPGLAGGFPEEQYL.

This clonotype has a count of ten or more. The chain joins TRBV19 to TRBJ2-7; tentative D call: TRBD1 (6 bases). There are 15 residues in the CDR3. Germline values: CDR1 LNHDA, CDR2 SQIVND (reference sequence). Trimming cost V 6 bases and J 0 bases, with 15 bases left between them. CDR3 region: CASRDRDKSSYEQYF. The CDR3 DNA follows: TGTGCCAGTAGGGACCGGGACAAGAGCTCCTACGAGCAGTACTTC. Looking up the rest from reference TRBV19 and TRBJ2-7 gives the full variable domain: DGGITQSPKYLFRKEGQNVTLSCEQNLNHDAMYWYRQDPGQGLRLIYYSQIVNDFQKGDIAEGYSVSREKKESFPLTVTSAQKNPTAFYLCASRDRDKSSYEQYFGPGTRLTVT.

This clonotype was observed at least ten times. The chain employs TRBV20-1 and TRBJ2-3, with a tentative D call TRBD1 (5 bases). The CDR3 is 17 amino acids. Germline V CDR1 and CDR2: DFQATT, SNEGSKA (reference sequence). Trimming shortened V by 0 bases and J by 2 bases, and 18 bases separated the two germline ends. The CDR3 sequence is CSARELQALGYTDTQYF. The CDR3 DNA reads as TGCAGTGCTAGAGAATTACAGGCCTTGGGGTACACAGATACGCAGTATTTT.

This clonotype was counted at least ten times. This may be a read error: a much more frequent sequence differs by one nucleotide. This sequence joins TRBV12-3 or TRBV12-4 and TRBJ2-1; TRBD2 might be the D (6 bases). This CDR3 is 13 amino acids long. The CDR3: CASSRGVYNGQFF. The DNA for the CDR3 is TGTGCCAGCAGCCGCGGGGTGTACAATGGGCAGTTCTTC.

The chain carries TRBV4-3 and TRBJ2-1, with 9 bases lining up with TRBD2. This CDR3 region has 18 residues. V dropped 0 bases and J dropped 8; count of bases not matched to a gene: 14. Per the germline V gene, CDR1 is LGHNA and CDR2 is YSLEER. CDR3 in DNA: TGCGCCAGCAGCCAAGATGTGCCTCGGCTAGCGGGAATGGATGAGCAGTTCTTC. Protein sequence: CASSQDVPRLAGMDEQFF.

This clonotype has ten or more counts. The chain has TRBV5-1 and TRBJ2-1, with D uncertain. The CDR3 has 15 amino acids. Between the trimmed V and J ends, which lost 1 base and 0 bases, there was a span of 8 bases. CDR1 and CDR2 from the germline V gene are SGHRS and YFSETQ. The CDR3 protein is CASSLLRSSYNEQFF. The CDR3 nucleotides read TGCGCCAGCAGCTTGCTTCGGAGCTCCTACAATGAGCAGTTCTTC. The whole variable domain, remainder taken from reference TRBV5-1 and TRBJ2-1, is KAGVTQTPRYLIKTRGQQVTLSCSPISGHRSVSWYQQTPGQGLQFLFEYFSETQRNKGNFPGRFSGRQFSNSRSEMNVSTLELGDSALYLCASSLLRSSYNEQFFGPGTRLTVL.

With respect to this clonotype: This may be a read error: a much more frequent sequence differs by one nucleotide. No conserved phenylalanine or tryptophan is present at the end of the CDR3, so a read error is the likely explanation. V usage is TRBV4-3 and J usage is TRBJ2-7, with D perhaps being TRBD1 or TRBD2 (5 bases each). The CDR3 is made up of 13 amino acids. Germline CDR1 LGHNA, CDR2 YSLEER. The ends were cut back, 1 base at V and 7 bases at J, with 11 bases in the middle. The CDR3 sequence: CASSQVPGTEQYL. The CDR3 DNA sequence: TGCGCCAGCAGCCAAGTCCCAGGGACGGAGCAGTACCTC.

This clonotype was picked up many times. V is TRBV20-1 and J is TRBJ1-1; 7 nucleotides align to TRBD1. In germline, CDR1 is DFQATT, CDR2 SNEGSKA (reference sequence). V trimming: 5 bases; J trimming: 5 bases; junction bases outside the gene matches: 8. The CDR3 sequence is 13 residues long. CDR3 amino acids: CSAGTATGTEAFF. CDR3 in DNA: TGCAGTGCTGGGACAGCCACAGGGACTGAAGCTTTCTTT.

This clonotype was seen many times. The genes are TRBV20-1 and TRBJ2-7; 14 bases match TRBD2. The CDR3 runs 15 residues. Germline values: CDR1 DFQATT, CDR2 SNEGSKA (reference sequence). The ends lost 5 bases at V and 1 base at J; junction bases unmatched: 4. The CDR3 DNA is TGCAGTGCTGGGACTAGCGGGGGATTATCCTACGAGCAGTACTTC. Amino acids: CSAGTSGGLSYEQYF.

This clonotype was seen ten or more times. A much larger clone differs from this one at a single base, so this may be a read error. The rearrangement joins TRBV15 to TRBJ2-1; D gene unclear. This CDR3 is built from 15 residues. The germline gives CDR1 LNHNV, CDR2 YYDKDF (reference sequence). Written as DNA, the CDR3 is TGTGCCACCAGCGGAAGGGCGAGCTCCTACAATGGGCAGTTCTTC. This gives the protein CATSGRASSYNGQFF. The full variable domain, its missing parts supplied by reference TRBV15 and TRBJ2-1, is DAMVIQNPRYQVTQFGKPVTLSCSQTLNHNVMYWYQQKSSQAPKLLFHYYDKDFNNEADTPDNFQSRRPNTSFCFLDIRSPGLGDTAMYLCATSGRASSYNGQFFGPGTRLTVL.

About this clonotype itself: A much larger clonotype is one base distant, so this may be a read error. The V gene is TRBV7-2, the J gene TRBJ2-7; D may be TRBD1 (8 bases). Trimming took 4 bases from V and 8 from J, leaving 15 bases between them. The CDR3 loop spans 13 amino acids. The germline gives CDR1 SGHTA, CDR2 FQGNSA. Here the CDR3 reads CASSYRGGDKQYF. CDR3 DNA sequence: TGTGCCAGCAGCTACAGGGGGGGCGACAAGCAGTACTTC. The whole variable domain, filled in from reference TRBV7-2 and TRBJ2-7, reads GAGVSQSPSNKVTEKGKDVELRCDPISGHTALYWYRQSLGQGLEFLIYFQGNSAPDKSGLPSDRFSAERTGGSVSTLTIQRTQQEDSAVYLCASSYRGGDKQYFGPGTRLTVT.

This clonotype was detected many times. The V and J genes are TRBV30 and TRBJ2-7, with 10 bases that match TRBD1. Germline assignment: CDR1 GTSNPN and CDR2 SVGIG (reference sequence). Trimming removed 4 bases from V and 5 bases from J; junction bases left unmatched: 5. This CDR3 region has 13 residues. The CDR3 sequence: CAWTSGQGNEQYF. CDR3 nucleotide sequence: TGTGCCTGGACGTCGGGACAGGGGAACGAGCAGTACTTC.

A few counts support this clonotype. The chain carries TRBV5-1 and TRBJ2-5; 11 bases match TRBD1. The V gene's germline CDR1 is SGHRS and CDR2 YFSETQ. The CDR3 is 16 amino acids. The junction had 10 bases not matched to a gene; V was cut back by 4 bases and J by 5 bases. Here the CDR3 reads CASSATGQGAWETQYF. CDR3 nucleotide sequence: TGCGCCAGCAGCGCAACAGGACAGGGGGCTTGGGAGACCCAGTACTTC.